The clone carrying this TCR beta chain was observed a single time. Its matching antigen is unknown. This sample is part of a study of CD8 T cells in Susac syndrome. Study background: When blood was collected, patients with Susac syndrome were therapy-naive, were taking corticosteroids, or were receiving intravenous immunoglobulin alone. Study-wide findings and caveats: CD8+ clonal expansion in Susac peaked in TEMRA cells and active patients.

CD8+ and CD4+ T cells from blood underwent TCR beta sequencing, which was carried out in a high-throughput format. CDR3 length: 13 residues. Trimming removed 1 base from V and 6 bases from J, with 6 bases in between. Per the germline V gene, CDR1 is KGHDR and CDR2 is SFDVKD. An input of 0.5 to 1 ug of RNA was subjected to reverse transcription using random hexamers. The amplification used immunoSEQ multiplex PCR on TCR beta CDR3; it spanned 54 Vbeta and 13 Jbeta. TCRdb fed the immunoSEQ multiplex PCR reads into MiXCR, producing one record per CDR3 protein. Here the sample spans under 85,000 distinct CDR3 sequences, approximately 95% being singletons.

This receptor was identified in a human donor with Susac syndrome. V usage is TRBV24-1 and J usage is TRBJ2-1, with unresolved D. Sequencing was performed on CD8+ T cells from PBMCs. Here the CDR3 reads CATSDFSSNEQFF. CDR3 coding DNA: TGTGCCACCAGTGATTTCAGTTCCAATGAGCAGTTCTTC.